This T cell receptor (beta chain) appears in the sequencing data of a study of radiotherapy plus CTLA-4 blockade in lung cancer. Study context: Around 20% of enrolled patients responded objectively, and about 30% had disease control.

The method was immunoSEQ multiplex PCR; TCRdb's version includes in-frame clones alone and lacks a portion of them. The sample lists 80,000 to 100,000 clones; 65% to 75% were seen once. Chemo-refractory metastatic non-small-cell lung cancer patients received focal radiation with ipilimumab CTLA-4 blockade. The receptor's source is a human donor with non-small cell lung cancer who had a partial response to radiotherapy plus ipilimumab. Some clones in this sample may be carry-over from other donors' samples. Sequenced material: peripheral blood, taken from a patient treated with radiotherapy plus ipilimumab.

The CDR3 coding sequence is TGTGCCAGTAGTCAACAGGGAAACACCGGGGAGCTGTTTTTT. It codes for CASSQQGNTGELFF. The genes are TRBV19 and TRBJ2-2; D perhaps matches TRBD1 (6 bases). The germline V gene encodes CDR1 LNHDA and CDR2 SQIVND (reference sequence). The CDR3 runs 14 residues. V lost 5 bases and J 2 bases, leaving 9 bases between the germline ends.